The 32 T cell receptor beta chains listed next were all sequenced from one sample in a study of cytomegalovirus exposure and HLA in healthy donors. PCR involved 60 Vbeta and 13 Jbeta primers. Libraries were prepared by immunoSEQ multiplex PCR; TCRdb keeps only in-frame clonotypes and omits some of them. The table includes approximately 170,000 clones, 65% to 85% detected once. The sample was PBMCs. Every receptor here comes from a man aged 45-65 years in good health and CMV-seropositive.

CDR3 nucleotides: TGTGCCAGGGGGGGTACGCAGTATTTT. Its protein product is CARGGTQYF. This sequence joins TRBV27 and TRBJ2-3; a possible D gene is TRBD2 (6 bases). Germline V CDR1 and CDR2: MNHEY, SMNVEV (reference sequence). This CDR3 is built from 9 residues. V lost 9 bases to trimming and J lost 8 bases, with 6 bases between them.

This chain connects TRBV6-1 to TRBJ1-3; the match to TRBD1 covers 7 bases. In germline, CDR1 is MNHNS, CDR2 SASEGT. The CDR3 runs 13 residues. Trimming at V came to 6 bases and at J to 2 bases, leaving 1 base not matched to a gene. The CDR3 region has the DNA TGTGCCAGCAGCGGGACAGCTGGAAACACCATATATTTT. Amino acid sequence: CASSGTAGNTIYF.

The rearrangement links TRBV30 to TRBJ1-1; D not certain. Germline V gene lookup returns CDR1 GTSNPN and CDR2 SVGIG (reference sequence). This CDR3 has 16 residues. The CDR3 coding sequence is TGTGCATTGTACTCTCTCTATTCTCTAAACCCCACTGAAGCTTTCTTT. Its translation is CALYSLYSLNPTEAFF.

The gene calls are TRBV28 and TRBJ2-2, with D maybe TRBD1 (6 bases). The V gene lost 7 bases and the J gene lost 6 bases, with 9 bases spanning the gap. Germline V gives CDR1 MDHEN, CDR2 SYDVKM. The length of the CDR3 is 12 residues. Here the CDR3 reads CASTTGPGELFF. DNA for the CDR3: TGTGCCAGCACCACAGGGCCCGGGGAGCTGTTTTTT.

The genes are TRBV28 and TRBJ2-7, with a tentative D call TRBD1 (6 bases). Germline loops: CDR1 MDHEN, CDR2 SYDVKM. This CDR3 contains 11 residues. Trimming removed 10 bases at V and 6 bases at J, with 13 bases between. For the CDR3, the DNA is TGTGCCACAAGGGACATCCTCGAGCAGTACTTC. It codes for CATRDILEQYF.

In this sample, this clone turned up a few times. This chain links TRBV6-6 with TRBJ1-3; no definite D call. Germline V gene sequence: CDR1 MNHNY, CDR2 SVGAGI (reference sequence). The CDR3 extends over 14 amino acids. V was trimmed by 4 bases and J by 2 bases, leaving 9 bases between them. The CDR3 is CASSSPETGNTIYF. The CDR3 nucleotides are TGTGCCAGCAGTTCCCCGGAGACTGGAAACACCATATATTTT.

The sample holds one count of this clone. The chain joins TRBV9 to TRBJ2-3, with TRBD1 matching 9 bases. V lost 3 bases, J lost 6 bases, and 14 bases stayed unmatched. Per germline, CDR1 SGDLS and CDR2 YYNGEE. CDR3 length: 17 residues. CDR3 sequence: CASSGGGGQGPLDTQYF. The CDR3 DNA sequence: TGTGCCAGCAGCGGAGGAGGGGGACAGGGACCCCTGGATACGCAGTATTTT.

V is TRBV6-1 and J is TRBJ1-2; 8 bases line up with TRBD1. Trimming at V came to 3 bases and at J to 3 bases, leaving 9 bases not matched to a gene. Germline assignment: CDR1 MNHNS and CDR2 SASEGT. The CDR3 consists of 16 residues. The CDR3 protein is CASSDPRTGRDYGYTF. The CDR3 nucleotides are TGTGCCAGCAGTGACCCTCGGACAGGGAGGGACTATGGCTACACCTTC.

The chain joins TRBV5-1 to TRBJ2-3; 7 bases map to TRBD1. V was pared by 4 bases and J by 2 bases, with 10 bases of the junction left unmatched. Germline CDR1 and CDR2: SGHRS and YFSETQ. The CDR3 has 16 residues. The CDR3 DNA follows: TGCGCCAGCAGCCTCCGACAGGGCAGTCCCACAGATACGCAGTATTTT. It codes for CASSLRQGSPTDTQYF.

The CDR3 DNA sequence: TGTGCCAGAAGCTCGACCGGACGGGGGTCGGCCCTCCACTTT. It codes for CARSSTGRGSALHF. The chain links TRBV5-3 to TRBJ1-6, with a possible D match to TRBD1 (5 bases). TRBV5-3 has ORF status, its function being uncertain. Trimming removed 3 bases from V and 14 bases from J, with 18 bases in between. CDR3 length: 14 amino acids.

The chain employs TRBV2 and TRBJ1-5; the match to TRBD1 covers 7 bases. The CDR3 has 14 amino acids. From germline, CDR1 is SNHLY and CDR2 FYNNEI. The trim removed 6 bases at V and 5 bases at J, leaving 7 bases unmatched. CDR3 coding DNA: TGTGCCAGCAGCTTCGGGACAGACTATCAGCCCCAGCATTTT. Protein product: CASSFGTDYQPQHF.

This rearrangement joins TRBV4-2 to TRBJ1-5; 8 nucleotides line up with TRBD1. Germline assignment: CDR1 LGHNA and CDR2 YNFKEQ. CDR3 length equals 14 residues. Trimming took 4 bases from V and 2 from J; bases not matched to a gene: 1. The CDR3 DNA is TGTGCCAGCAGCCTGGGACAGGGCAATCAGCCCCAGCATTTT. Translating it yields CASSLGQGNQPQHF.

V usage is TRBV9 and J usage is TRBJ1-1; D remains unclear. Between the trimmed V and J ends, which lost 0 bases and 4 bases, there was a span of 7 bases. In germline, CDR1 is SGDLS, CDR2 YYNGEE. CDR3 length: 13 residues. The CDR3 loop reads CASSVDSLTEAFF. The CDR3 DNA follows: TGTGCCAGCAGCGTAGATTCTCTCACTGAAGCTTTCTTT.

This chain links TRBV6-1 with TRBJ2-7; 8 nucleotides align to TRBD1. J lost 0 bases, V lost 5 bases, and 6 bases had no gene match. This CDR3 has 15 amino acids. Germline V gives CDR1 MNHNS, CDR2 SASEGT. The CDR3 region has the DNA TGTGCCAGCAGTTTCCGGGACAGGTACTCCTACGAGCAGTACTTC. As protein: CASSFRDRYSYEQYF.

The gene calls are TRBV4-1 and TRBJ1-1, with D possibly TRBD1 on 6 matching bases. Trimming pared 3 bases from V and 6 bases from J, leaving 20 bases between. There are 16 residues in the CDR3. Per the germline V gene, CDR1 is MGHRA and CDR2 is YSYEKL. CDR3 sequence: CASSHGGLEFRAEAFF. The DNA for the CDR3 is TGCGCCAGCAGCCACGGGGGGCTAGAGTTTCGGGCTGAAGCTTTCTTT.

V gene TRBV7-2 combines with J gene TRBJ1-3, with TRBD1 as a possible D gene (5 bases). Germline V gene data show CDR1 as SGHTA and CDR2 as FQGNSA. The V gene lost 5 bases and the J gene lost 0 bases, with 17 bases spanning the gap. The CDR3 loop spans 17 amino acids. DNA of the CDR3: TGTGCCAGCAGCCTACACCCGACAGTCTTCTCTGGAAACACCATATATTTT. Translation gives CASSLHPTVFSGNTIYF. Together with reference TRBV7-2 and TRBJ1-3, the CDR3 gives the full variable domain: GAGVSQSPSNKVTEKGKDVELRCDPISGHTALYWYRQSLGQGLEFLIYFQGNSAPDKSGLPSDRFSAERTGGSVSTLTIQRTQQEDSAVYLCASSLHPTVFSGNTIYFGEGSWLTVV.

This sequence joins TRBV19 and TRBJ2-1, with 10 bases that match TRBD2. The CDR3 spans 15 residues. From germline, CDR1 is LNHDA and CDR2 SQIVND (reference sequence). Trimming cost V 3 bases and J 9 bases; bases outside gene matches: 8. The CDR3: CASSIPLAGAGEQFF. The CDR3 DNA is TGTGCCAGTAGTATCCCCCTAGCGGGAGCAGGTGAGCAGTTCTTC.

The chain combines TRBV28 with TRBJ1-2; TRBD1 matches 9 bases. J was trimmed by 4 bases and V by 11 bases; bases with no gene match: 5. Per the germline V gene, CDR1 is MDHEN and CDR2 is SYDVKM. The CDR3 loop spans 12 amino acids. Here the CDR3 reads CALGQGGYGYTF. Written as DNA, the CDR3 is TGTGCCCTGGGACAGGGCGGCTATGGCTACACCTTC.

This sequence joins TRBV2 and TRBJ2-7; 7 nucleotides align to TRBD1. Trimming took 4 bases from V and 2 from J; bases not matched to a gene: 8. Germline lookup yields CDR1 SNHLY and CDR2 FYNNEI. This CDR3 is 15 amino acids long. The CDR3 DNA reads TGTGCCAGCAGTGCCTCCGGGACAGCGCCCTACGAGCAGTACTTC. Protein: CASSASGTAPYEQYF.

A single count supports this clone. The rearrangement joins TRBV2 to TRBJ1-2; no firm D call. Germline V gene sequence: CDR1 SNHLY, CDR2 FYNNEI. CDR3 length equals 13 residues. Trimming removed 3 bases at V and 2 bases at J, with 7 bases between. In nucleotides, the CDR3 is TGTGCCAGCAGTGACGAGCTAAACTATGGCTACACCTTC. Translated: CASSDELNYGYTF.

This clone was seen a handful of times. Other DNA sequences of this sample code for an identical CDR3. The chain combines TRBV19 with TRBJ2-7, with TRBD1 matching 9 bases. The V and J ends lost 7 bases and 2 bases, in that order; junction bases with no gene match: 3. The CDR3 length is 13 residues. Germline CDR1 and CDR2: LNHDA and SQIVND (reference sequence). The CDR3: CASKGTGTYEQYF. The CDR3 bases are TGTGCCAGTAAGGGGACAGGGACCTACGAGCAGTACTTC.

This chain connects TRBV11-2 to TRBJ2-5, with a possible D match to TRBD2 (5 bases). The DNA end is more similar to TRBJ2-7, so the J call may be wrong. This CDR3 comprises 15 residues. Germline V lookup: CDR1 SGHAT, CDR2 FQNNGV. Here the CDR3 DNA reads TGTGCCAGCAGCTTAGTCACGGGGTTCAGGAACGAGCAGTACTTC. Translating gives CASSLVTGFRNEQYF.

The CDR3 DNA sequence: TGTGCCAGCAGCAGCGGGACTTCCTACAATGAGCAGTTCTTC. This encodes CASSSGTSYNEQFF. V is TRBV6-5 and J is TRBJ2-1; TRBD2 agrees at 7 bases. Germline V gives CDR1 MNHEY, CDR2 SVGAGI. The CDR3 is made up of 14 amino acids. J gave up 1 base and V 6 bases, and 3 bases lay outside the gene matches.

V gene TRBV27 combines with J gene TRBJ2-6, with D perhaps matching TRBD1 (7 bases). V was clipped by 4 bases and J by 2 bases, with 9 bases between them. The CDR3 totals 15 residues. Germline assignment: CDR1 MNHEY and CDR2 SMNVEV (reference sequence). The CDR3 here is CASSSRGAGANVLTF. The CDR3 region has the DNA TGTGCCAGCAGTTCCAGGGGGGCTGGGGCCAACGTCCTGACTTTC.

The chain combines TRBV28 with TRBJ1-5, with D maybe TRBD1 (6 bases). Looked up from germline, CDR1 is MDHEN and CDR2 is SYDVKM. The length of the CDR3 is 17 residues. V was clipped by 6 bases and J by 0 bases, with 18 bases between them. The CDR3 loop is CASRPDRFLHSNQPQHF. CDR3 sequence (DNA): TGTGCCAGCAGGCCAGACAGGTTCCTTCATAGCAATCAGCCCCAGCATTTT.

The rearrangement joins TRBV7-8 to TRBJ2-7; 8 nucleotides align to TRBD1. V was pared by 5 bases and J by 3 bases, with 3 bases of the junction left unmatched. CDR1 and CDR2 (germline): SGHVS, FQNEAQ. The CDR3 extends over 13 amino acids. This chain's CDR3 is CASSTGQGYEQYF. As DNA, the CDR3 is TGTGCCAGCAGCACCGGACAGGGCTACGAGCAGTACTTC.

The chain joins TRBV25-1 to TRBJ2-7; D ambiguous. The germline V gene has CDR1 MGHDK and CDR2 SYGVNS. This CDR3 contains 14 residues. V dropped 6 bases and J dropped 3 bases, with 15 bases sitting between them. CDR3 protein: CASRGEQDLYEQYF. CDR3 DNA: TGTGCCAGCAGAGGAGAGCAAGACCTCTACGAGCAGTACTTC.

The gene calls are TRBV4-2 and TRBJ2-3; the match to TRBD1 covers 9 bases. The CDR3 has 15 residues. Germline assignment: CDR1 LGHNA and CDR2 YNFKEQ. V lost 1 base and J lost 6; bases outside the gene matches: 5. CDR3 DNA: TGTGCCAGCAGCCAAGCCGGGACAGGGTACGATACGCAGTATTTT. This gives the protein CASSQAGTGYDTQYF.

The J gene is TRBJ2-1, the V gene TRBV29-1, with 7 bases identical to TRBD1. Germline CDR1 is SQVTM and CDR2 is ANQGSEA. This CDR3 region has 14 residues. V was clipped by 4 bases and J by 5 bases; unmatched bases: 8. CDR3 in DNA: TGCAGCGTTGCTTCGAGACAGGGTAACAATGAGCAGTTCTTC. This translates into CSVASRQGNNEQFF.

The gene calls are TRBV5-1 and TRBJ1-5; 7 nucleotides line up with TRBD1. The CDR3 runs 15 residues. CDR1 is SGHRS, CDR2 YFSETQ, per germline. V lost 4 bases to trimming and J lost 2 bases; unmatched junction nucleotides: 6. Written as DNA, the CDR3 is TGCGCCAGCAGCGAAACCGGGACAGGCAATCAGCCCCAGCATTTT. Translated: CASSETGTGNQPQHF.

The CDR3: CASSEAPGTGHQPQHF. CDR3 nucleotides: TGTGCCAGCAGTGAAGCGCCGGGGACAGGGCATCAGCCCCAGCATTTT. This sequence joins TRBV6-1 and TRBJ1-5, with 9 nucleotides matching TRBD1. This CDR3 comprises 16 residues. Germline V CDR1 and CDR2: MNHNS, SASEGT. The V and J ends lost 0 bases and 5 bases, in that order; junction bases with no gene match: 5.

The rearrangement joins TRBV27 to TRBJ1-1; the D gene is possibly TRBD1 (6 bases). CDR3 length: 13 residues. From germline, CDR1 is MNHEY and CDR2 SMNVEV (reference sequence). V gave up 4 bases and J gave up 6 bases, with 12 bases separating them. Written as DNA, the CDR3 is TGTGCCAGCAGTTGGACAGTCGGACCTGAAGCTTTCTTT. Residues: CASSWTVGPEAFF.